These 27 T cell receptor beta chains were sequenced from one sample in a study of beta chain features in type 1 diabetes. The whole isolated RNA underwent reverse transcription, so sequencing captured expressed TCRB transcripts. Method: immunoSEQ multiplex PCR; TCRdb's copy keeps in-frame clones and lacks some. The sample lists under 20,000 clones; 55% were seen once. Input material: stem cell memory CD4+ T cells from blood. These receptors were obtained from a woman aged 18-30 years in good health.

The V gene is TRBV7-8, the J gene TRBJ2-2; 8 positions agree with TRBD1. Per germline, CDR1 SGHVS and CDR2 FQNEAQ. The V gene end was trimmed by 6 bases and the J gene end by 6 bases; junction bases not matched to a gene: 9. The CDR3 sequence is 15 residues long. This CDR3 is CASRLDRVGAGELFF. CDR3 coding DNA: TGTGCCAGCAGATTGGACAGGGTAGGGGCCGGGGAGCTGTTTTTT.

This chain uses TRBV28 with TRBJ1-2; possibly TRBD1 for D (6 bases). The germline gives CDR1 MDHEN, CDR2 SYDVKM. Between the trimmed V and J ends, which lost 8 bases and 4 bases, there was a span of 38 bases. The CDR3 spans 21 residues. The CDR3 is CASFYASLQKVYAGAGYGYTF. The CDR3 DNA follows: TGTGCCAGCTTTTACGCCAGTTTACAGAAAGTATATGCGGGGGCCGGCTATGGCTACACCTTC.

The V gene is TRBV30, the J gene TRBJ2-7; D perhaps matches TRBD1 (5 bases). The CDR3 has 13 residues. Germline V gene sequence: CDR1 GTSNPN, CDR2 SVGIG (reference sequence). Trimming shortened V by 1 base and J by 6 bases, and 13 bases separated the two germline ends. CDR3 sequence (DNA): TGTGCCTGGAGTGCCTCAGGGTTGCGCGAGCAGTACTTC. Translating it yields CAWSASGLREQYF.

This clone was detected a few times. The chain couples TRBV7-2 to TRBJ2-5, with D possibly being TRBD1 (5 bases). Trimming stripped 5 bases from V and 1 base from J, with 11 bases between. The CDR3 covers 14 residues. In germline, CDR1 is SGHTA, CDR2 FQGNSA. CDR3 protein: CASSETGVQETQYF. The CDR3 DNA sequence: TGTGCCAGCAGCGAAACAGGAGTCCAAGAGACCCAGTACTTC.

The CDR3 loop reads CASSPTSGEETQYF. The CDR3 nucleotides are TGTGCCAGCTCACCAACTAGCGGAGAAGAGACCCAGTACTTC. The rearrangement joins TRBV18 to TRBJ2-5, with 8 bases that match TRBD2. The CDR3 has 14 residues. The germline V gene has CDR1 KGHSH and CDR2 LQKENI. With V trimmed by 2 bases and J by 3 bases, 2 bases remained unmatched.

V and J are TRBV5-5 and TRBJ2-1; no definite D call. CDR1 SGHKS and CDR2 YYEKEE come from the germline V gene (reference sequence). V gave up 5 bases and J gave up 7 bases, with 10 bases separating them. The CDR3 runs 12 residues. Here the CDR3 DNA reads TGTGCCAGCAGTTCCTCTAGTAATGAGCAGTTCTTC. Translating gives CASSSSSNEQFF.

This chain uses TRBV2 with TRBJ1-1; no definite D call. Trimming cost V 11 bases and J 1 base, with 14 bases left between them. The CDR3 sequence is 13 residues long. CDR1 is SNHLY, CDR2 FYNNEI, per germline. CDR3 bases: TGTGCCGCCCTATTTTGGGCGAACACTGAAGCTTTCTTT. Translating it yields CAALFWANTEAFF.

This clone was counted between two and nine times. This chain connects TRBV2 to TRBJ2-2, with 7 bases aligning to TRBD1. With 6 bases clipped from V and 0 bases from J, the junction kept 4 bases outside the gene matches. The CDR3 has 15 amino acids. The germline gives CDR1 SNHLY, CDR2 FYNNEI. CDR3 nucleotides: TGTGCCAGCAGCAAGGACAGGCCGAACACCGGGGAGCTGTTTTTT. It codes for CASSKDRPNTGELFF.

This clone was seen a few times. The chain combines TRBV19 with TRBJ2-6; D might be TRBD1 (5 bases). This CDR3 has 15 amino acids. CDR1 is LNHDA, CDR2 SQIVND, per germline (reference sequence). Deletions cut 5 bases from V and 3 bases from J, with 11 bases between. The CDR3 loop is CASSPLTDGANVLTF. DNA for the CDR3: TGTGCCAGTAGTCCCTTGACAGATGGGGCCAACGTCCTGACTTTC.

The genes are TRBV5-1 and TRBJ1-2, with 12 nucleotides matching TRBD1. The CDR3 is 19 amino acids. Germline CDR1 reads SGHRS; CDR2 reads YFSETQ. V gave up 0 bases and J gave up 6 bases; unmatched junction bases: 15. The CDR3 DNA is TGCGCCAGCAGCTTGGGTTCCCTGGGGCCGGGACAGGGGGCGCATGGCTACACCTTC. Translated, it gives CASSLGSLGPGQGAHGYTF.

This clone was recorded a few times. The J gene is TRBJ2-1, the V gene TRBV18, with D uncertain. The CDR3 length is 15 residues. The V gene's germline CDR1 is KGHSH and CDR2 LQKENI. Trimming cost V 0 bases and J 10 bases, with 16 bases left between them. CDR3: CASSPPGRVVPEQFF. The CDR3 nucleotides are TGTGCCAGCTCACCACCTGGCCGGGTAGTCCCCGAGCAGTTCTTC.

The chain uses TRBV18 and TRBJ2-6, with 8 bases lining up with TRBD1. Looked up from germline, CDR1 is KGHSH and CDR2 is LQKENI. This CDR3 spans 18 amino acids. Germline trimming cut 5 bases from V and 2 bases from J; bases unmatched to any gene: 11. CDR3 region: CASSYLTGGPTGANVLTF. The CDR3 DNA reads TGTGCCAGCTCATACCTCACAGGGGGGCCTACTGGGGCCAACGTCCTGACTTTC.

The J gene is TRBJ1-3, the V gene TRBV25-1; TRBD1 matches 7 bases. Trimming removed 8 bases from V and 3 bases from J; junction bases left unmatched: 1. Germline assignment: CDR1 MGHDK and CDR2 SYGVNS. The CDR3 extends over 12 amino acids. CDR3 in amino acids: CASGTDGNTIYF. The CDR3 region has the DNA TGTGCCAGCGGGACAGATGGAAACACCATATATTTT. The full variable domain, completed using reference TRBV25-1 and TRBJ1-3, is EADIYQTPRYLVIGTGKKITLECSQTMGHDKMYWYQQDPGMELHLIHYSYGVNSTEKGDLSSESTVSRIRTEHFPLTLESARPSHTSQYLCASGTDGNTIYFGEGSWLTVV.

Written as DNA, the CDR3 is TGTGCCAGCAGTGATAGGTGGGGGGTAGGGGAGCTGTTTTTT. The encoded protein is CASSDRWGVGELFF. The chain recombines TRBV2 with TRBJ2-2, with D perhaps TRBD2 (6 bases). The germline V gene has CDR1 SNHLY and CDR2 FYNNEI. V was shortened by 3 bases and J by 8 bases, with 13 bases between the two germline ends. The CDR3 extends over 14 amino acids.

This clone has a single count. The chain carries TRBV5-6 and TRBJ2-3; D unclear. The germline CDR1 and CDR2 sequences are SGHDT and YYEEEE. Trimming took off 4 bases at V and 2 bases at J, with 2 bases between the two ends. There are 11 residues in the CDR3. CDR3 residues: CASSLTDTQYF. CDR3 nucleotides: TGTGCCAGCAGCCTCACAGATACGCAGTATTTT.

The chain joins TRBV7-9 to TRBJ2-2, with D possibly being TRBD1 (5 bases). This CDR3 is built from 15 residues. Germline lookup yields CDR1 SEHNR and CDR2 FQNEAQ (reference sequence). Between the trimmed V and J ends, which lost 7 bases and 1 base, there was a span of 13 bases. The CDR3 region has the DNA TGTGCCAGCATCCCCGACAGAAGGAACACCGGGGAGCTGTTTTTT. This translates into CASIPDRRNTGELFF.

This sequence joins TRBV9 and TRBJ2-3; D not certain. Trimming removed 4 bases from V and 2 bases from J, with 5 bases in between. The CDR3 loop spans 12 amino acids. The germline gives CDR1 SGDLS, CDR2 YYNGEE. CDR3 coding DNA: TGTGCCAGCAGCATTAACACAGATACGCAGTATTTT. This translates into CASSINTDTQYF.

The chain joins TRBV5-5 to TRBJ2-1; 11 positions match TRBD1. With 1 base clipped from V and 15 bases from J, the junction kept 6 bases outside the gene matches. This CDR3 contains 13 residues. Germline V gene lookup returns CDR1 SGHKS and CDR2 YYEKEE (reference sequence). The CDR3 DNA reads TGTGCCAGCAGCTTGAAGGGACAGGGGGGCCGGTTCTTC. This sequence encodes CASSLKGQGGRFF.

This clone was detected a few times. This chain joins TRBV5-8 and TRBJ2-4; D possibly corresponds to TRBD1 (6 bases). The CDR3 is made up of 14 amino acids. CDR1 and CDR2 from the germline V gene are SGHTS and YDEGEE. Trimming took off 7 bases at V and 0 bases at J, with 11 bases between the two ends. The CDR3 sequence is CASLDSLAKNIQYF. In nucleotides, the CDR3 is TGTGCCAGCTTGGACAGCTTAGCCAAAAACATTCAGTACTTC. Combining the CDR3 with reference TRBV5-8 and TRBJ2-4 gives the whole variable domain EAGVTQSPTHLIKTRGQQATLRCSPISGHTSVYWYQQALGLGLQFLLWYDEGEERNRGNFPPRFSGRQFPNYSSELNVNALELEDSALYLCASLDSLAKNIQYFGAGTRLSVL.

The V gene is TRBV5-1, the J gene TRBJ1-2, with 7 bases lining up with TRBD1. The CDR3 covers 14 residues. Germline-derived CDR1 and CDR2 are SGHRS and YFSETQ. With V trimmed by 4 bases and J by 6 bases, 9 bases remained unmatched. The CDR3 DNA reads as TGCGCCAGCAGCGGGGAACAGGGGTTGGATGGCTACACCTTC. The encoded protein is CASSGEQGLDGYTF.

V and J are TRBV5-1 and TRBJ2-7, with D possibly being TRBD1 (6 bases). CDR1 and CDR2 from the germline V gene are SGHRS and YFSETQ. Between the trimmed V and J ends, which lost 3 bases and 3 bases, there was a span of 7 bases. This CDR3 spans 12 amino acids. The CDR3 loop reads CASSSDSYEQYF. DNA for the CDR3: TGCGCCAGCAGCTCGGACAGCTACGAGCAGTACTTC.

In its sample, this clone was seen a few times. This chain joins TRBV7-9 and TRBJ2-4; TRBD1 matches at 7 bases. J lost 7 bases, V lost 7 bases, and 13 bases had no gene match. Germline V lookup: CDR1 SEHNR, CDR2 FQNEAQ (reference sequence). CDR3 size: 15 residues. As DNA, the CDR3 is TGTGCCAGCACCCCAGGGAGACAGGGCCATAACATTCAGTACTTC. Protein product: CASTPGRQGHNIQYF. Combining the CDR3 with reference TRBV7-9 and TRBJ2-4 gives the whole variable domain DTGVSQNPRHKITKRGQNVTFRCDPISEHNRLYWYRQTLGQGPEFLTYFQNEAQLEKSRLLSDRFSAERPKGSFSTLEIQRTEQGDSAMYLCASTPGRQGHNIQYFGAGTRLSVL.

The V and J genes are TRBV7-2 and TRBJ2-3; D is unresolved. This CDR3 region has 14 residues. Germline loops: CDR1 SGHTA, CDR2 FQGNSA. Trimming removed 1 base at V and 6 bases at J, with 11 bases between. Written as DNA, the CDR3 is TGTGCCAGCAGCTTAGGGATGAGGCGGGATACGCAGTATTTT. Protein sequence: CASSLGMRRDTQYF.

CDR3 loop: CASSVQGQSYNEQFF. DNA of the CDR3: TGTGCCAGCAGCGTGCAGGGGCAGTCCTACAATGAGCAGTTCTTC. The rearrangement links TRBV9 to TRBJ2-1; possible D gene TRBD1, 6 bases. The length of the CDR3 is 15 residues. Per the germline V gene, CDR1 is SGDLS and CDR2 is YYNGEE. Trimming removed 2 bases from V and 1 base from J, with 10 bases in between. Full variable domain (rest looked up from reference TRBV9 and TRBJ2-1): DSGVTQTPKHLITATGQRVTLRCSPRSGDLSVYWYQQSLDQGLQFLIQYYNGEERAKGNILERFSAQQFPDLHSELNLSSLELGDSALYFCASSVQGQSYNEQFFGPGTRLTVL.

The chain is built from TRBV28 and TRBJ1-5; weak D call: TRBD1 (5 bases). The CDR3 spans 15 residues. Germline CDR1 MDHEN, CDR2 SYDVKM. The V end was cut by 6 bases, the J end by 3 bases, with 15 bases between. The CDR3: CASRVTGGLNQPQHF. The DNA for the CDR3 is TGTGCCAGCAGGGTAACCGGGGGACTCAATCAGCCCCAGCATTTT.

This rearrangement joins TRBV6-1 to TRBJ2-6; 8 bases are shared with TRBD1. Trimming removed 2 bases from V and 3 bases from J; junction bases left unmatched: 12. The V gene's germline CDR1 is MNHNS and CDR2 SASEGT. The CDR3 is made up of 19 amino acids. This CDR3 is CASSERVAGGIGGANVLTF. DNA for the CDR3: TGTGCCAGCAGTGAAAGGGTCGCAGGGGGCATCGGTGGGGCCAACGTCCTGACTTTC.

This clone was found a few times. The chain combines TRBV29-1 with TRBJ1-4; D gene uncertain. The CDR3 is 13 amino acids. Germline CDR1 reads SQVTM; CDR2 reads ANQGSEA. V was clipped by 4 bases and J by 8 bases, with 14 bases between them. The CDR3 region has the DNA TGCAGCGTTGTGAAGCGTCCGGGAGAAAAACTGTTTTTT. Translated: CSVVKRPGEKLFF. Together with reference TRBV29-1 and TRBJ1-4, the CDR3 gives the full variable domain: SAVISQKPSRDICQRGTSLTIQCQVDSQVTMMFWYRQQPGQSLTLIATANQGSEATYESGFVIDKFPISRPNLTFSTLTVSNMSPEDSSIYLCSVVKRPGEKLFFGSGTQLSVL.